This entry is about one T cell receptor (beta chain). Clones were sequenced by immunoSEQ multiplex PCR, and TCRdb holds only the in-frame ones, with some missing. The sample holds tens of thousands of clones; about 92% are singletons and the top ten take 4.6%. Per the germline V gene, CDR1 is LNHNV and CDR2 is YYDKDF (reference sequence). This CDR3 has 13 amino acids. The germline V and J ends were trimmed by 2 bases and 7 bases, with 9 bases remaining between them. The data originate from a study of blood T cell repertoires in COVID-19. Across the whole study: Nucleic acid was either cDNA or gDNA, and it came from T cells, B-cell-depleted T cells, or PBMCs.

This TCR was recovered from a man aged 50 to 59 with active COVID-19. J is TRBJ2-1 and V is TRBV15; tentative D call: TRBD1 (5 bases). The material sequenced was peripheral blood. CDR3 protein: CATSRPQGNEQFF. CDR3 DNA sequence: TGTGCCACCAGCAGACCCCAGGGAAATGAGCAGTTCTTC.